This T cell receptor beta chain was sequenced in a study of neoadjuvant nivolumab and ipilimumab in lung cancer. The study, taken as a whole, reports: TCR receptors were sequenced in few samples. Compared with tumor-adjacent uninvolved lung, resected tumors showed greater richness and clonality.

This clone was recorded a few times. As yet, its antigen is unknown. This same CDR3 is encoded by further DNA sequences in the sample. The protocol was immunoSEQ multiplex PCR, while the TCRdb copy is restricted to in-frame clones and leaves out a portion. The sample has some 43,000 clones, more than 85% seen once. The CDR3 sequence is 15 residues long. CDR1 is MNHNY, CDR2 SVGAGI, per germline (reference sequence). V gave up 6 bases and J gave up 4 bases; unmatched junction bases: 9. The sample here was blood, taken before neoadjuvant nivolumab, alone or with ipilimumab. The chain has TRBV6-6 and TRBJ1-5, with 7 bases aligning to TRBD1. The receptor comes from an adult with non-small cell lung cancer. Some clones in this sample may be carry-over from other donors' samples. The DNA of the CDR3 is TGTGCCAGCAGCCTGAGACAGGGTCGGAATCAGCCCCAGCATTTT. The encoded protein is CASSLRQGRNQPQHF.